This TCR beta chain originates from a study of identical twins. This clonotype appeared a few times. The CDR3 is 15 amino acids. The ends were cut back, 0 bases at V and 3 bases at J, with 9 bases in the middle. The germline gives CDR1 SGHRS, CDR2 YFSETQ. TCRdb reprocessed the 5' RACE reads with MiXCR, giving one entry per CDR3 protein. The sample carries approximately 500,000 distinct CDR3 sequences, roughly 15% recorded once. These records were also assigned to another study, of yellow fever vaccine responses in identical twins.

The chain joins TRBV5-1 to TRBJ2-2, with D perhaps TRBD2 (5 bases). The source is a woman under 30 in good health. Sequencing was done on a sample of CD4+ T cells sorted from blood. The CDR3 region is CASSLDMGDTGELFF. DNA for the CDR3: TGCGCCAGCAGCTTGGACATGGGAGACACCGGGGAGCTGTTTTTT.